The 28 T cell receptor beta chains presented below share a single source sample, sequenced in a study of STAT3 mutations in large granular lymphocyte leukemia. Study conclusions and caveats: In T-cell large granular lymphocyte leukemia, about half of patients showed multiple immunodominant subclonotypes.

The antigens of these receptors remain unknown. Produced via immunoSEQ multiplex PCR; TCRdb's table is partial and in-frame only. The sample lists about 20,000 clones, approximately 92% seen once, with 45% in the top ten. The source material was peripheral blood mononuclear cells. The receptor set was obtained from a man aged 60 to 75 with T-cell large granular lymphocyte leukemia. Some clones in this sample may be carry-over from other donors' samples.

The rearrangement links TRBV9 to TRBJ1-2; no definite D call. This CDR3 has 14 residues. V lost 0 bases and J lost 4, with 10 bases in between. CDR1 is SGDLS and CDR2 is YYNGEE in the germline V gene. The CDR3 DNA reads as TGTGCCAGCAGCGTAGATAATGGCCGCTATGGCTACACCTTC. It codes for CASSVDNGRYGYTF.

The chain has TRBV6-4 and TRBJ1-2; 7 bases fit TRBD1. The germline gives CDR1 MRHNA, CDR2 SNTAGT. The CDR3 totals 13 residues. Germline trimming cut 6 bases from V and 4 bases from J; bases unmatched to any gene: 5. The CDR3 sequence: CASRTGSGYGYTF. In DNA, the CDR3 is TGTGCCAGCAGGACAGGGTCTGGCTATGGCTACACCTTC.

A word on this clone: A junction boundary mismatches the germline segment, possibly from a read error. The chain joins TRBV29-1 to TRBJ1-2, with 9 bases matching TRBD1. The CDR3 runs 14 residues. Germline V gives CDR1 SQVTM, CDR2 ANQGSEA. CDR3 sequence (DNA): TGCAGCGCAAAACAGGGGGCTACTAACGATGGCTACACCTTC. This sequence encodes CSAKQGATNDGYTF.

The rearrangement uses TRBV5-5 and TRBJ1-2, with TRBD1 matching 11 bases. V lost 4 bases to trimming and J lost 7 bases; unmatched junction nucleotides: 9. The V gene's germline CDR1 is SGHKS and CDR2 YYEKEE (reference sequence). The CDR3 sequence is 15 residues long. DNA of the CDR3: TGTGCCAGCAGCCGAGACGGACAGGGGGCGGGTGGCTACACCTTC. Translated: CASSRDGQGAGGYTF.

This clone was detected once. The chain has TRBV18 and TRBJ2-7; no reliable D call. The germline gives CDR1 KGHSH, CDR2 LQKENI. The germline V and J ends were trimmed by 6 bases and 3 bases, with 15 bases remaining between them. The CDR3 loop spans 14 amino acids. Here the CDR3 DNA reads TGTGCCAGCTCTCCCACTGACGCCCGCTACGAGCAGTACTTC. This sequence encodes CASSPTDARYEQYF.

The V call is TRBV6-1, the J call TRBJ2-2; no clear D gene. The germline V gene encodes CDR1 MNHNS and CDR2 SASEGT. Deletions cut 6 bases from V and 2 bases from J, with 7 bases between. The CDR3 loop spans 13 amino acids. CDR3 nucleotide sequence: TGTGCCAGCAGCATGCCTAACACCGGGGAGCTGTTTTTT. It is translated as CASSMPNTGELFF.

V is TRBV20-1 and J is TRBJ2-7; D remains ambiguous. There are 11 residues in the CDR3. Germline loops: CDR1 DFQATT, CDR2 SNEGSKA (reference sequence). Trimming left V 4 bases short and J 6 bases short, with 10 bases between. The CDR3 bases are TGCAGTGCTAAGAGAACTACCGAGCAGTACTTC. The encoded protein is CSAKRTTEQYF.

V and J are TRBV30 and TRBJ2-7, with D uncertain. The CDR3 is made up of 14 amino acids. Germline values: CDR1 GTSNPN, CDR2 SVGIG (reference sequence). V lost 0 bases, J lost 10 bases, and 19 bases lay in between. In DNA form, the CDR3 reads TGTGCCTGGAGTGTGGGTGGGCTAGGTCAAAACCAGTACTTC. It yields the protein CAWSVGGLGQNQYF.

The chain is built from TRBV9 and TRBJ2-5; D is unclear. The CDR3 sequence is 12 residues long. Germline V gene lookup returns CDR1 SGDLS and CDR2 YYNGEE. Trimming cost V 0 bases and J 5 bases, with 5 bases left between them. CDR3 bases: TGTGCCAGCAGCGTAGTGATGGAGACCCAGTACTTC. Its translation: CASSVVMETQYF.

This clone was recorded once. The rearrangement joins TRBV2 to TRBJ1-6, with TRBD1 identical over 7 bases. Germline V gene sequence: CDR1 SNHLY, CDR2 FYNNEI. There are 14 residues in the CDR3. Losses at the gene ends were 5 bases for V and 9 bases for J; bases not matched to a gene: 7. CDR3 protein: CASSSQGISSPLHF. In DNA, the CDR3 is TGTGCCAGCAGTTCACAGGGGATAAGTTCACCCCTCCACTTT. The full variable domain, in which reference TRBV2 and TRBJ1-6 provide the parts outside the CDR3, is EPEVTQTPSHQVTQMGQEVILRCVPISNHLYFYWYRQILGQKVEFLVSFYNNEISEKSEIFDDQFSVERPDGSNFTLKIRSTKLEDSAMYFCASSSQGISSPLHFGNGTRLTVT.

This clone was seen only a few times. DNA for the CDR3: TGTGCCAGCTCACCAGACAGGGGATCCTATCAGCCCCAGCATTTT. This sequence encodes CASSPDRGSYQPQHF. The chain carries TRBV18 and TRBJ1-5; 8 bases map to TRBD1. With V trimmed by 2 bases and J by 5 bases, 5 bases remained unmatched. Germline CDR1 and CDR2: KGHSH and LQKENI. The CDR3 loop spans 15 amino acids.

The V call is TRBV2, the J call TRBJ1-2; D may be TRBD1 (5 bases). CDR3 length: 13 residues. Germline V gene lookup returns CDR1 SNHLY and CDR2 FYNNEI. V was shortened by 7 bases and J by 4 bases, with 13 bases between the two germline ends. CDR3 nucleotide sequence: TGTGCCAGCACCCGGGGCCTCTCCTATGGCTACACCTTC. This encodes CASTRGLSYGYTF.

The V gene is TRBV18, the J gene TRBJ2-3, with D possibly being TRBD2 (5 bases). Trimming took off 2 bases at V and 0 bases at J, with 21 bases between the two ends. The CDR3 has 19 residues. Germline V gene sequence: CDR1 KGHSH, CDR2 LQKENI. The CDR3 nucleotides read TGTGCCAGCTCACCAGGGGATACTTTAGCGCTCCGTAGCACAGATACGCAGTATTTT. Residues: CASSPGDTLALRSTDTQYF.

The V and J genes are TRBV7-2 and TRBJ1-5; 9 nucleotides agree with TRBD1. The CDR3 sequence is 15 residues long. Germline values: CDR1 SGHTA, CDR2 FQGNSA. V shed 4 bases and J 0 bases; nucleotides not matched to a gene: 1. Here the CDR3 DNA reads TGTGCCAGCAGCTGGGACAGGGTTAGCAATCAGCCCCAGCATTTT. Translating gives CASSWDRVSNQPQHF.

This sequence joins TRBV5-1 and TRBJ2-1; 12 bases align to TRBD2. The V gene end was trimmed by 3 bases and the J gene end by 0 bases; junction bases not matched to a gene: 1. The CDR3 length is 16 residues. Germline CDR1 and CDR2: SGHRS and YFSETQ. Here the CDR3 reads CASSSTSGSSYNEQFF. As DNA, the CDR3 is TGCGCCAGCAGCTCGACTAGCGGGAGCTCCTACAATGAGCAGTTCTTC.

The chain links TRBV28 to TRBJ2-5, with 9 bases that match TRBD2. CDR1 and CDR2 (germline): MDHEN, SYDVKM. The CDR3 runs 16 residues. Trimming cost V 5 bases and J 2 bases; bases outside gene matches: 9. The DNA of the CDR3 is TGTGCCAGCAGTCCCGGGACTAGCCCAACTCAAGAGACCCAGTACTTC. Protein product: CASSPGTSPTQETQYF.

This rearrangement joins TRBV5-1 to TRBJ1-2; D perhaps matches TRBD1 (6 bases). Germline CDR1 reads SGHRS; CDR2 reads YFSETQ. The V end was cut by 3 bases, the J end by 3 bases, with 12 bases between. The CDR3 runs 14 residues. The CDR3 DNA reads TGCGCCAGCAGCTCTGGGGGGGGCGACTATGGCTACACCTTC. Translated: CASSSGGGDYGYTF.

The chain carries TRBV12-5 and TRBJ2-7; 13 nucleotides align to TRBD2. The CDR3 runs to 19 residues. With 5 bases clipped from V and 2 bases from J, the junction kept 15 bases outside the gene matches. From germline, CDR1 is LGHNT and CDR2 FRNRAP. CDR3 DNA: TGTGCTAGTGGTCCCTTCCTCGGACTAGCGGGGGTTCCCCCCTACGAGCAGTACTTC. It yields the protein CASGPFLGLAGVPPYEQYF.

V is TRBV5-1 and J is TRBJ2-7; D is possibly TRBD1 or TRBD2 (5 bases each). The CDR3 extends over 14 amino acids. Germline-derived CDR1 and CDR2 are SGHRS and YFSETQ. Trimming shortened V by 7 bases and J by 2 bases, and 16 bases separated the two germline ends. The CDR3 loop reads CASVPGPSAYEQYF. The CDR3 coding sequence is TGCGCCAGCGTTCCGGGGCCATCTGCCTACGAGCAGTACTTC.

In this sample, this clone turned up once. The V gene is TRBV9, the J gene TRBJ2-1; the match to TRBD2 covers 7 bases. Germline values: CDR1 SGDLS, CDR2 YYNGEE. The CDR3 totals 16 residues. The V and J ends lost 0 bases and 8 bases, in that order; junction bases with no gene match: 11. The CDR3 nucleotides are TGTGCCAGCAGCGTAGCGGGGGGTCCTCCGGATGATGAGCAGTTCTTC. Amino acid sequence: CASSVAGGPPDDEQFF.

This CDR3 reads CASSQGGTTPEQYF. Written as DNA, the CDR3 is TGTGCCAGCAGCCAAGGGGGGACCACACCCGAGCAGTACTTC. The J gene is TRBJ2-7, the V gene TRBV13; D could derive from TRBD1 or TRBD2 (6 bases each). The V gene lost 5 bases and the J gene lost 6 bases, with 17 bases spanning the gap. Germline V gene lookup returns CDR1 PRHDT and CDR2 FYEKMQ (reference sequence). There are 14 residues in the CDR3.

The CDR3 spells CASSPDGGTETQYF. The CDR3 DNA reads as TGTGCCAGCAGCCCTGATGGCGGGACGGAGACCCAGTACTTC. The chain is built from TRBV11-1 and TRBJ2-5, with D maybe TRBD2 (6 bases). Trimming cost V 5 bases and J 5 bases, with 15 bases left between them. Germline V gives CDR1 SGHAT, CDR2 FQDESV (reference sequence). The CDR3 extends over 14 amino acids. Full variable domain (remainder filled in from reference TRBV11-1 and TRBJ2-5): EAEVAQSPRYKITEKSQAVAFWCDPISGHATLYWYRQILGQGPELLVQFQDESVVDDSQLPKDRFSAERLKGVDSTLKIQPAELGDSAMYLCASSPDGGTETQYFGPGTRLLVL.

This chain links TRBV28 with TRBJ2-5; possibly TRBD2 for D (7 bases). V was shortened by 3 bases and J by 4 bases, with 18 bases between the two germline ends. This CDR3 has 16 amino acids. The germline gives CDR1 MDHEN, CDR2 SYDVKM. As DNA, the CDR3 is TGTGCCAGCAGTTTCGGGGGCGGGAGATTGACAGAGACCCAGTACTTC. Protein: CASSFGGGRLTETQYF.

The gene calls are TRBV18 and TRBJ1-5, with D maybe TRBD1 (5 bases). The V and J ends lost 6 bases and 3 bases respectively, with 12 bases between them. Germline loops: CDR1 KGHSH, CDR2 LQKENI. This CDR3 is 14 amino acids long. The CDR3: CASSRMGDNQPQHF. The CDR3 nucleotides read TGTGCCAGCTCTCGGATGGGGGACAATCAGCCCCAGCATTTT.

This rearrangement joins TRBV5-1 to TRBJ1-4; D is perhaps TRBD1 (5 bases). The CDR3 spans 15 residues. CDR1 and CDR2 (germline): SGHRS, YFSETQ. The ends were cut back, 4 bases at V and 0 bases at J, with 10 bases in the middle. The CDR3 spells CASSPRGATNEKLFF. The CDR3, as DNA: TGCGCCAGCAGCCCTCGGGGGGCAACTAATGAAAAACTGTTTTTT.

The CDR3 region has the DNA TGTGCCTGGATCGGGGGGCGCGGAGAGACCCAGTACTTC. This gives the protein CAWIGGRGETQYF. The chain recombines TRBV30 with TRBJ2-5; possible D gene TRBD2, 7 bases. This CDR3 is built from 13 residues. V shed 4 bases and J shed 4 bases, with 13 bases lying between them. Germline CDR1 and CDR2: GTSNPN and SVGIG (reference sequence).

The V call is TRBV14, the J call TRBJ2-7; 12 nucleotides line up with TRBD2. With V trimmed by 5 bases and J by 4 bases, 0 bases remained unmatched. This CDR3 contains 13 residues. Germline loops: CDR1 SGHDN, CDR2 FVKESK. The DNA for the CDR3 is TGTGCCAGCAGCGGACTAGCGGGGTACGAGCAGTACTTC. Its translation is CASSGLAGYEQYF. Drawing the rest from reference TRBV14 and TRBJ2-7, the complete variable domain is EAGVTQFPSHSVIEKGQTVTLRCDPISGHDNLYWYRRVMGKEIKFLLHFVKESKQDESGMPNNRFLAERTGGTYSTLKVQPAELEDSGVYFCASSGLAGYEQYFGPGTRLTVT.

This clone came up once. The chain is built from TRBV6-5 and TRBJ2-5; 7 bases are shared with TRBD2. V dropped 2 bases and J dropped 1; count of bases not matched to a gene: 4. This CDR3 has 15 amino acids. The germline V gene encodes CDR1 MNHEY and CDR2 SVGAGI. This chain's CDR3 is CASSYQWGGQETQYF. The CDR3, as DNA: TGTGCCAGCAGTTACCAGTGGGGGGGCCAAGAGACCCAGTACTTC.